These 22 T cell receptor beta chains share one sample of origin, sequenced in a study of T cells after yellow fever vaccination. TCRdb passed the 5' RACE reads through MiXCR, listing each CDR3 protein once. This sample has 300,000 or so distinct CDR3 sequences; approximately 10% occur once, and the top ten carry around 3.3%. The sequenced sample was CD4+ T cells sorted from PBMCs, obtained 5 days after the yellow fever booster vaccination. The receptors come from a man in his late teens or twenties who received the YFV17D yellow fever vaccine.

This chain connects TRBV5-1 to TRBJ2-4, with D possibly being TRBD1 (6 bases). The V end was cut by 0 bases, the J end by 8 bases, with 18 bases between. The germline gives CDR1 SGHRS, CDR2 YFSETQ. The CDR3 has 16 residues. CDR3 bases: TGCGCCAGCAGCTTGGACAGCTCGACAGGCTCTGACATTCAGTACTTC. Translation: CASSLDSSTGSDIQYF. The variable domain in full, completed from reference TRBV5-1 and TRBJ2-4, reads KAGVTQTPRYLIKTRGQQVTLSCSPISGHRSVSWYQQTPGQGLQFLFEYFSETQRNKGNFPGRFSGRQFSNSRSEMNVSTLELGDSALYLCASSLDSSTGSDIQYFGAGTRLSVL.

This clonotype was found a few times. The chain employs TRBV24-1 and TRBJ2-5; D unclear. The V gene lost 5 bases and the J gene lost 0 bases, with 6 bases spanning the gap. Germline V lookup: CDR1 KGHDR, CDR2 SFDVKD. This CDR3 is 13 amino acids long. CDR3 residues: CATSVGYQETQYF. For the CDR3, the DNA is TGTGCCACCAGTGTCGGGTACCAAGAGACCCAGTACTTC.

The V and J genes are TRBV20-1 and TRBJ2-5; 9 bases line up with TRBD2. The germline gives CDR1 DFQATT, CDR2 SNEGSKA (reference sequence). J lost 0 bases, V lost 2 bases, and 7 bases had no gene match. The CDR3 is 16 amino acids. CDR3 in amino acids: CSARPYQRGDQETQYF. In DNA form, the CDR3 reads TGCAGTGCTAGACCATATCAGCGGGGGGACCAAGAGACCCAGTACTTC.

This clonotype was counted a few times. The chain joins TRBV6-5 to TRBJ2-1; D uncertain. The CDR3 has 13 residues. Germline values: CDR1 MNHEY, CDR2 SVGAGI. Trimming left V 0 bases short and J 5 bases short, with 5 bases between. This chain's CDR3 is CASSYSFHNEQFF. CDR3 nucleotides: TGTGCCAGCAGTTACTCATTCCACAATGAGCAGTTCTTC.

This clonotype was observed a few times. The chain links TRBV19 to TRBJ1-2; 9 bases map to TRBD1. V lost 5 bases, J lost 3 bases, and 7 bases stayed unmatched. Germline lookup yields CDR1 LNHDA and CDR2 SQIVND (reference sequence). The CDR3 is 15 amino acids. This CDR3 is CASSQGQGEDYGYTF. The CDR3 region has the DNA TGTGCCAGTAGTCAGGGACAGGGAGAGGACTATGGCTACACCTTC.

This clonotype has just one count. The CDR3 here is CASRDRDNSPLHF. CDR3 DNA: TGTGCCAGCCGGGACAGGGATAATTCACCCCTCCACTTT. This rearrangement joins TRBV2 to TRBJ1-6, with 9 positions matching TRBD1. With V trimmed by 8 bases and J by 5 bases, 1 base remained unmatched. The germline gives CDR1 SNHLY, CDR2 FYNNEI. The CDR3 runs 13 residues.

This clonotype was picked up a small number of times. This rearrangement joins TRBV7-6 to TRBJ2-7; tentatively, D is TRBD2 (6 bases). Trimming removed 5 bases from V and 3 bases from J, with 17 bases in between. CDR3 size: 15 residues. The germline V gene encodes CDR1 SGHVS and CDR2 FNYEAQ. The CDR3 nucleotides read TGTGCCAGCAGCCCCTCAGCGGGTGATTACTACGAGCAGTACTTC. This translates into CASSPSAGDYYEQYF.

V gene TRBV24-1 combines with J gene TRBJ2-4; D possibly corresponds to TRBD1 (6 bases). The germline V and J ends were trimmed by 0 bases and 3 bases, with 17 bases remaining between them. This CDR3 contains 18 residues. The germline CDR1 and CDR2 sequences are KGHDR and SFDVKD. For the CDR3, the DNA is TGTGCCACCAGTGATTTGCAAGTTGCAGGGGAGCGCAAAAACATTCAGTACTTC. It encodes CATSDLQVAGERKNIQYF.

V gene TRBV28 combines with J gene TRBJ2-3; the match to TRBD2 covers 9 bases. J gave up 7 bases and V 6 bases, and 14 bases lay outside the gene matches. This CDR3 is 16 amino acids long. Looked up from germline, CDR1 is MDHEN and CDR2 is SYDVKM. The chain's CDR3 is CASSLGRRGGGNTQYF. Written as DNA, the CDR3 is TGTGCCAGCAGCCTAGGGCGGCGGGGGGGCGGCAATACGCAGTATTTT. Combining the CDR3 with reference TRBV28 and TRBJ2-3 gives the whole variable domain DVKVTQSSRYLVKRTGEKVFLECVQDMDHENMFWYRQDPGLGLRLIYFSYDVKMKEKGDIPEGYSVSREKKERFSLILESASTNQTSMYLCASSLGRRGGGNTQYFGPGTRLTVL.

This clonotype was counted only a few times. This chain joins TRBV10-3 and TRBJ2-7; D gene unclear. Germline CDR1 and CDR2: ENHRY and SYGVKD. There are 16 residues in the CDR3. V was pared by 1 base and J by 3 bases, with 16 bases between. The CDR3 loop reads CAISEYSADVNYEQYF. The DNA for the CDR3 is TGTGCCATCAGTGAGTATTCAGCAGACGTAAACTACGAGCAGTACTTC.

In its sample, this clonotype was seen a few times. This chain's CDR3 is CASSSSTSGDRGTQYF. CDR3 in DNA: TGTGCCAGCAGCTCCTCGACTAGCGGCGACCGAGGTACGCAGTATTTT. The genes are TRBV3-1 and TRBJ2-3; TRBD2 matches at 9 bases. Germline V gene data show CDR1 as LGHDT and CDR2 as YNNKEL (reference sequence). The V segment lost 5 bases and the J segment 8 bases; nucleotides outside the gene matches: 14. This CDR3 contains 16 residues.

There are a few counts of this clonotype. J is TRBJ2-7 and V is TRBV6-2 or TRBV6-3; 7 bases agree with TRBD1. This CDR3 spans 14 amino acids. The junction had 6 bases not matched to a gene; V was cut back by 5 bases and J by 2 bases. The germline CDR1 and CDR2 sequences are MNHEY and SVGEGT. CDR3 bases: TGTGCCAGCAGTCCCCTGACAGGGACCTACGAGCAGTACGTC. It yields the protein CASSPLTGTYEQYV.

In its sample, this clonotype was seen a few times. The chain is built from TRBV18 and TRBJ2-1, with TRBD2 matching 12 bases. The germline CDR1 and CDR2 sequences are KGHSH and LQKENI. This CDR3 spans 15 amino acids. Losses at the gene ends were 3 bases for V and 8 bases for J; bases not matched to a gene: 5. This chain's CDR3 is CASSPRTSGVDEQFF. For the CDR3, the DNA is TGTGCCAGCTCACCTCGGACTAGCGGGGTAGATGAGCAGTTCTTC.

A few counts support this clonotype. This chain connects TRBV3-2 to TRBJ2-5; no check of the table's D call, TRBD1, against the DNA was made. TRBV3-2 is shown as a pseudogene. The CDR3 length is 15 residues. DNA for the CDR3: TGTGCCAGCAGCCAAGTTTGCAGGGATTGTTGGACCCAGTACTTC. This gives the protein CASSQVCRDCWTQYF.

This clonotype has at least ten counts. The gene calls are TRBV7-2 and TRBJ2-1; no reliable D call. Trimming stripped 1 base from V and 5 bases from J, with 6 bases between. CDR3 length equals 13 residues. CDR1 and CDR2 from the germline V gene are SGHTA and FQGNSA. The CDR3 nucleotides read TGTGCCAGCAGCTTAGAACCGCACAATGAGCAGTTCTTC. This sequence encodes CASSLEPHNEQFF.

The chain is built from TRBV5-1 and TRBJ2-1; D could derive from TRBD1 or TRBD2 (6 bases each). The CDR3 sequence is 15 residues long. With 3 bases removed from V and 10 bases from J, the gap between germline ends came to 20 bases. Looked up from germline, CDR1 is SGHRS and CDR2 is YFSETQ. The DNA for the CDR3 is TGCGCCAGCAGCTCCCGGGACTCCGGGGGCGGGGAGCAGTTCTTC. Translated, it gives CASSSRDSGGGEQFF. Supplemented by reference TRBV5-1 and TRBJ2-1, the full variable domain reads KAGVTQTPRYLIKTRGQQVTLSCSPISGHRSVSWYQQTPGQGLQFLFEYFSETQRNKGNFPGRFSGRQFSNSRSEMNVSTLELGDSALYLCASSSRDSGGGEQFFGPGTRLTVL.

The chain uses TRBV14 and TRBJ2-2; D is perhaps TRBD1 or TRBD2 (5 bases each). Trimming pared 4 bases from V and 2 bases from J, leaving 11 bases between. The CDR3 runs to 15 residues. Germline V gene sequence: CDR1 SGHDN, CDR2 FVKESK. CDR3 sequence (DNA): TGTGCCAGCAGCCTTCTCGGGGCAAACACCGGGGAGCTGTTTTTT. Translated: CASSLLGANTGELFF. The whole variable domain, remainder taken from reference TRBV14 and TRBJ2-2, is EAGVTQFPSHSVIEKGQTVTLRCDPISGHDNLYWYRRVMGKEIKFLLHFVKESKQDESGMPNNRFLAERTGGTYSTLKVQPAELEDSGVYFCASSLLGANTGELFFGEGSRLTVL.

V gene TRBV6-1 combines with J gene TRBJ2-7, with TRBD1 identical over 11 bases. Trimming took 2 bases from V and 2 from J; bases not matched to a gene: 2. Germline V gene sequence: CDR1 MNHNS, CDR2 SASEGT. There are 15 residues in the CDR3. CDR3 bases: TGTGCCAGCAGTGAACAGGACAGGGGGCCCTACGAGCAGTACTTC. It encodes CASSEQDRGPYEQYF.

This rearrangement joins TRBV13 to TRBJ2-4; 9 bases are a match to TRBD2. This CDR3 contains 19 residues. Losses at the gene ends were 0 bases for V and 1 base for J; bases not matched to a gene: 10. The V gene's germline CDR1 is PRHDT and CDR2 FYEKMQ (reference sequence). The CDR3 DNA sequence: TGTGCCAGCAGCTTAGGGGCGACGGCGGGGGGGCCGGCCAAAAACATTCAGTACTTC. Its translation is CASSLGATAGGPAKNIQYF.

This clonotype was counted a few times. The genes are TRBV5-1 and TRBJ2-1; D possibly corresponds to TRBD2 (7 bases). V lost 3 bases and J lost 3, with 19 bases in between. The CDR3 is made up of 17 amino acids. Germline V gene data show CDR1 as SGHRS and CDR2 as YFSETQ. This CDR3 is CASSSPGGASYYNEQFF. CDR3 coding DNA: TGCGCCAGCAGCTCCCCTGGGGGGGCCTCCTACTACAATGAGCAGTTCTTC.

This clonotype was counted a few times. The chain has TRBV7-2 and TRBJ2-3, with 11 bases matching TRBD2. From germline, CDR1 is SGHTA and CDR2 FQGNSA. With 5 bases clipped from V and 0 bases from J, the junction kept 10 bases outside the gene matches. This CDR3 contains 18 residues. CDR3: CASSRTGTSGSSTDTQYF. DNA of the CDR3: TGTGCCAGCAGCCGGACCGGGACTAGCGGATCTAGCACAGATACGCAGTATTTT.

This clonotype was picked up a small number of times. This chain connects TRBV28 to TRBJ2-1; TRBD1 agrees at 8 bases. Germline CDR1 reads MDHEN; CDR2 reads SYDVKM. This CDR3 is 14 amino acids long. V lost 5 bases to trimming and J lost 3 bases; unmatched junction nucleotides: 3. Written as DNA, the CDR3 is TGTGCCAGCAGTCAACAGGGGGACTACAATGAGCAGTTCTTC. This encodes CASSQQGDYNEQFF.